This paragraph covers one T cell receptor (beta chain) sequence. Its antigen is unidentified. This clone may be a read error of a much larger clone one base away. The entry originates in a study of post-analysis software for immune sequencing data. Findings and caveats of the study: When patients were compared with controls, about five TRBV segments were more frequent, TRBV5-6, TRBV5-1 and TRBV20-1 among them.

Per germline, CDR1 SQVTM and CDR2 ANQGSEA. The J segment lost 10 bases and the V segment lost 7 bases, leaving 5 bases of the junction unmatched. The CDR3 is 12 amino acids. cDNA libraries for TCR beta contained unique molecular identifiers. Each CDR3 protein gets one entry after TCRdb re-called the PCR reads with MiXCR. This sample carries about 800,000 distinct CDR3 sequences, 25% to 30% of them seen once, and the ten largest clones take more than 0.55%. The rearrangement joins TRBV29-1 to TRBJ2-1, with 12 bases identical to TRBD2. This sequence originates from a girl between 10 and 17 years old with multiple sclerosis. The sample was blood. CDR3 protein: CSASGRASEQFF. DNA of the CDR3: TGCAGCGCTAGCGGGAGGGCCTCCGAGCAGTTCTTC.